The 23 T cell receptor beta chains below were found in one sample sequenced in a study of T cells in Graves' hyperthyroidism and ophthalmopathy. RNA transcripts gave rise to amplified TCR beta CDR3 regions. HTBI primers were the set used in a first-round RT-PCR of the TCR CDR3. TCRdb redid the calling of the multiplex PCR reads with MiXCR, one entry per CDR3 protein. The sample includes around 430,000 distinct CDR3 sequences, 15% seen only once; the top ten take around a third. The sequencing sample was made of blood. The source of these receptors is a woman between 25 and 40 years old with Graves' hyperthyroidism.

The J gene is TRBJ2-1, the V gene TRBV15, with TRBD1 identical over 10 bases. Per germline, CDR1 LNHNV and CDR2 YYDKDF (reference sequence). V lost 1 base and J lost 6; bases outside the gene matches: 3. This CDR3 has 15 amino acids. CDR3 DNA sequence: TGTGCCACCAGCAGAGGACAGGGGGCGTCCAATGAGCAGTTCTTC. It is translated as CATSRGQGASNEQFF.

This clonotype was found a few times. This sequence joins TRBV9 and TRBJ2-1; 12 nucleotides align to TRBD2. This CDR3 is 16 amino acids long. With 3 bases clipped from V and 6 bases from J, the junction kept 7 bases outside the gene matches. Germline CDR1 reads SGDLS; CDR2 reads YYNGEE. The CDR3 here is CASSAGLAGNFNEQFF. CDR3 bases: TGTGCCAGCAGCGCAGGACTAGCGGGGAACTTCAATGAGCAGTTCTTC.

V is TRBV6-2 or TRBV6-3 and J is TRBJ2-2, with 7 bases lining up with TRBD2. CDR3 length: 17 residues. V was clipped by 2 bases and J by 5 bases; unmatched bases: 11. Germline V CDR1 and CDR2: MNHEY, SVGEGT. CDR3 sequence: CASSYPILRERTGELFF. The CDR3 DNA reads TGTGCCAGCAGTTACCCAATATTGCGGGAGAGGACCGGGGAGCTGTTTTTT.

The count of this clonotype is one. The V gene is TRBV29-1, the J gene TRBJ2-5; possibly TRBD2 for D (6 bases). Germline V lookup: CDR1 SQVTM, CDR2 ANQGSEA. Trimming took 7 bases from V and 5 from J, leaving 17 bases between them. The CDR3 extends over 13 amino acids. The CDR3 reads CSAFGGEVETQYF. The CDR3 DNA follows: TGCAGCGCCTTTGGAGGGGAGGTGGAGACCCAGTACTTC.

This clonotype has ten or more counts. The chain carries TRBV6-1 and TRBJ1-1; tentatively, D is TRBD1 (6 bases). The CDR3 loop spans 15 amino acids. Germline assignment: CDR1 MNHNS and CDR2 SASEGT. The V end was cut by 6 bases, the J end by 0 bases, with 14 bases between. The CDR3 DNA follows: TGTGCCAGCAGACCCGACAGGCTCATGAACACTGAAGCTTTCTTT. As protein: CASRPDRLMNTEAFF.

This clonotype was found a few times. The V gene is TRBV6-6, the J gene TRBJ2-3; D gene uncertain. V shed 2 bases and J shed 1 base, with 13 bases lying between them. The germline CDR1 and CDR2 sequences are MNHNY and SVGAGI (reference sequence). The CDR3 is 16 amino acids. CDR3 bases: TGTGCCAGCAGTTACCGGGCTGGCGGAGGCACAGATACGCAGTATTTT. This gives the protein CASSYRAGGGTDTQYF.

This clonotype appeared many times. The rearrangement links TRBV20-1 to TRBJ2-5, with D hard to call. CDR1 is DFQATT and CDR2 is SNEGSKA in the germline V gene (reference sequence). V was shortened by 3 bases and J by 0 bases, with 2 bases between the two germline ends. CDR3 length: 11 residues. CDR3 in DNA: TGCAGTGCTAGGGACCAAGAGACCCAGTACTTC. Protein: CSARDQETQYF.

This clonotype was counted at least ten times. This CDR3 is CACDTSYNEQFF. DNA for the CDR3: TGTGCCTGTGATACATCCTACAATGAGCAGTTCTTC. The genes are TRBV30 and TRBJ2-1; no clear D. This CDR3 is 12 amino acids long. V lost 6 bases and J 1 base, leaving 7 bases between the germline ends. The germline gives CDR1 GTSNPN, CDR2 SVGIG (reference sequence).

This clonotype was seen a few times. The rearrangement links TRBV7-8 to TRBJ2-5, with 10 nucleotides matching TRBD2. The CDR3 contains 16 residues. Germline V lookup: CDR1 SGHVS, CDR2 FQNEAQ. With 1 base clipped from V and 3 bases from J, the junction kept 5 bases outside the gene matches. The CDR3 nucleotides are TGTGCCAGCAGCTTAGGGGGACTAGCGACTAAAGAGACCCAGTACTTC. Translated, it gives CASSLGGLATKETQYF.

The table lists this clonotype with many counts. The chain uses TRBV20-1 and TRBJ1-2; D might be TRBD1 (5 bases). The CDR3 has 12 amino acids. V was clipped by 7 bases and J by 4 bases, with 13 bases between them. CDR1 DFQATT and CDR2 SNEGSKA come from the germline V gene (reference sequence). DNA for the CDR3: TGCAGTGGCCAGAGGGGCGGCTATGGCTACACCTTC. Its protein product is CSGQRGGYGYTF.

This clonotype was picked up many times. J is TRBJ2-7 and V is TRBV10-3; possibly TRBD1 for D (5 bases). The V gene's germline CDR1 is ENHRY and CDR2 SYGVKD. The V gene lost 10 bases and the J gene lost 5 bases, with 15 bases spanning the gap. This CDR3 contains 12 residues. CDR3 in amino acids: CATRLIGDEQYF. Here the CDR3 DNA reads TGTGCCACCAGGCTAATAGGGGACGAGCAGTACTTC.

The genes are TRBV5-6 and TRBJ1-2; D is ambiguous. Trimming took 4 bases from V and 4 from J, leaving 17 bases between them. This CDR3 is built from 15 residues. Germline V gives CDR1 SGHDT, CDR2 YYEEEE. DNA for the CDR3: TGTGCCAGCAGCGCCCGGGTGGCAGAGCTCTATGGCTACACCTTC. It codes for CASSARVAELYGYTF.

The rearrangement links TRBV20-1 to TRBJ2-2; TRBD2 matches 11 bases. V lost 6 bases to trimming and J lost 1 base; unmatched junction nucleotides: 13. The length of the CDR3 is 18 residues. Germline V gives CDR1 DFQATT, CDR2 SNEGSKA (reference sequence). This CDR3 reads CSASSRSGRAGNTGELFF. In DNA form, the CDR3 reads TGCAGTGCCTCCTCCCGTAGCGGGAGGGCCGGGAACACCGGGGAGCTGTTTTTT.

This chain joins TRBV19 and TRBJ2-3; TRBD2 is a possible D gene (6 bases). Trimming stripped 7 bases from V and 1 base from J, with 12 bases between. This CDR3 has 14 amino acids. Germline-derived CDR1 and CDR2 are LNHDA and SQIVND (reference sequence). In DNA form, the CDR3 reads TGTGCCAGTAATGGGGCTAGCGGCACAGATACGCAGTATTTT. Its translation: CASNGASGTDTQYF.

In regard to this clonotype: One base away lies a much larger clone, so this may be a sequencing read error. This chain links TRBV5-4 with TRBJ2-7, with 11 bases identical to TRBD2. The V segment lost 5 bases and the J segment 0 bases; nucleotides outside the gene matches: 4. CDR1 and CDR2 from the germline V gene are SGHNT and YYREEE (reference sequence). This CDR3 spans 15 amino acids. The CDR3 here is CASRTGTSGSYEQYF. CDR3 coding DNA: TGTGCCAGCAGAACCGGGACTAGCGGCTCCTACGAGCAGTACTTC.

The genes are TRBV15 and TRBJ2-2; 8 nucleotides match TRBD1. V was clipped by 0 bases and J by 6 bases; unmatched bases: 9. The length of the CDR3 is 17 residues. The germline V gene encodes CDR1 LNHNV and CDR2 YYDKDF (reference sequence). CDR3 sequence (DNA): TGTGCCACCAGCAGAGATAGGGCAGGGGGCGCCGCCGGGGAGCTGTTTTTT. Its translation: CATSRDRAGGAAGELFF.

This clonotype was counted at least ten times. The chain combines TRBV30 with TRBJ2-1, with 7 nucleotides matching TRBD2. The trim removed 2 bases at V and 10 bases at J, leaving 5 bases unmatched. The CDR3 is 12 amino acids. Germline-derived CDR1 and CDR2 are GTSNPN and SVGIG (reference sequence). In DNA form, the CDR3 reads TGTGCCTGGAGTAGCGGGACGGGCGAGCAGTTCTTC. It is translated as CAWSSGTGEQFF.

The chain has TRBV29-1 and TRBJ2-5, with D hard to call. This CDR3 is built from 10 residues. CDR1 is SQVTM and CDR2 is ANQGSEA in the germline V gene. Trimming removed 4 bases from V and 4 bases from J, with 4 bases in between. CDR3 sequence reads: CSVGIETQYF. The CDR3 DNA follows: TGCAGCGTTGGAATAGAGACCCAGTACTTC.

This clonotype was seen only a few times. The V call is TRBV20-1, the J call TRBJ1-1; TRBD1 is a possible D gene (6 bases). CDR3 length: 15 amino acids. V was clipped by 0 bases and J by 6 bases, with 17 bases between them. Germline CDR1 is DFQATT and CDR2 is SNEGSKA (reference sequence). CDR3 coding DNA: TGCAGTGCTAGAGATCATACAACGGGGGGCGCTGAAGCTTTCTTT. It codes for CSARDHTTGGAEAFF.

In its sample, this clonotype was seen a few times. The rearrangement links TRBV30 to TRBJ2-1, with 9 bases matching TRBD2. V lost 4 bases and J lost 7; bases outside the gene matches: 14. Germline CDR1 is GTSNPN and CDR2 is SVGIG (reference sequence). This CDR3 has 16 amino acids. CDR3 sequence: CAWIMSPAGGLNEQFF. The CDR3 DNA reads TGTGCCTGGATTATGTCCCCTGCGGGAGGGTTGAATGAGCAGTTCTTC.

This clonotype was recorded at least ten times. This chain joins TRBV12-3 or TRBV12-4 and TRBJ2-1, with D hard to call. CDR3 length equals 14 residues. V was pared by 3 bases and J by 1 base, with 7 bases between. This chain's CDR3 is CASSLVASYNEQFF. For the CDR3, the DNA is TGTGCCAGCAGTTTGGTGGCTTCCTACAATGAGCAGTTCTTC.

The rearrangement uses TRBV4-1 and TRBJ1-2, with D maybe TRBD1 (6 bases). Germline CDR1 reads MGHRA; CDR2 reads YSYEKL. The CDR3 extends over 14 amino acids. Trimming pared 1 base from V and 8 bases from J, leaving 14 bases between. The CDR3 region is CASSQGGPPGGYTF. For the CDR3, the DNA is TGCGCCAGCAGCCAAGGGGGGCCCCCCGGCGGCTACACCTTC.

For this clonotype: A much larger clone differs from this one at a single base, so this may be a read error. The rearrangement links TRBV18 to TRBJ2-1; 7 bases are a match to TRBD2. Germline V CDR1 and CDR2: KGHSH, LQKENI. J lost 9 bases, V lost 0 bases, and 11 bases had no gene match. This CDR3 contains 16 residues. CDR3 nucleotide sequence: TGTGCCAGCTCACCACCGTCGGCTAGCGGACCCAGTGAGCAGTTCTTC. It specifies CASSPPSASGPSEQFF.